This T cell receptor beta chain is from a study of cytomegalovirus exposure and HLA in healthy donors. Study results and caveats: In the 130 or so validation repertoires, a later analysis found that first-cohort TCR clusters tended to co-occur. The classifier, whose performance was assessed in both the original and validation cohorts, reportedly diagnosed cytomegalovirus status with high specificity and sensitivity.

Unmatched junction bases numbered 7, after V lost 4 bases and J lost 5 bases. The CDR3 totals 16 residues. Germline V lookup: CDR1 LGHNA, CDR2 YNFKEQ. This clone was seen a single time. Antigen: not known. Sequenced by immunoSEQ multiplex PCR; TCRdb stores in-frame clones only, minus some. The data hold 160,000 or so clones, with around four fifths observed a single time. Source material: PBMCs. The chain joins TRBV4-2 to TRBJ2-5; 13 bases are shared with TRBD2. The clonotype was recovered from a man aged 25-40 years in good health and CMV-seropositive. This CDR3 is CASSPILAGGKETQYF. The DNA for the CDR3 is TGTGCCAGCAGCCCCATACTAGCGGGGGGGAAGGAGACCCAGTACTTC.